Shown below are 23 T cell receptor beta chains from a single sample sequenced in a study of blood T cell repertoires in COVID-19. The protocol was immunoSEQ multiplex PCR, while the TCRdb copy is restricted to in-frame clones and leaves out a portion. The sample has hundreds of thousands of clones; approximately 83% are singletons. The sample was PBMCs or T cells enriched from blood (not recorded which). These receptor sequences come from a woman in her 40s who had been exposed to COVID-19.

A few counts support this clone. The CDR3 is CASSIVQAYGYTF. The CDR3 DNA reads TGTGCCAGTAGTATAGTCCAGGCCTATGGCTACACCTTC. The chain links TRBV19 to TRBJ1-2; D is undetermined. Germline CDR1 reads LNHDA; CDR2 reads SQIVND (reference sequence). Trimming cost V 1 base and J 4 bases, with 7 bases left between them. This CDR3 is built from 13 residues.

V usage is TRBV29-1 and J usage is TRBJ1-2; TRBD1 agrees at 8 bases. The ends lost 2 bases at V and 2 bases at J; junction bases unmatched: 4. The germline V gene encodes CDR1 SQVTM and CDR2 ANQGSEA. This CDR3 region has 14 residues. The CDR3 nucleotides are TGCAGCGTTGAAAGGAGACAGGGGAACTATGGCTACACCTTC. This codes for CSVERRQGNYGYTF.

In DNA, the CDR3 is TGTGCCAGCAGCTCGCCCGACAGGGCGTATAGCAATCAGCCCCAGCATTTT. This codes for CASSSPDRAYSNQPQHF. The chain recombines TRBV11-2 with TRBJ1-5; 7 bases align to TRBD1. V dropped 4 bases and J dropped 0; count of bases not matched to a gene: 9. CDR3 length equals 17 residues. CDR1 is SGHAT and CDR2 is FQNNGV in the germline V gene.

The J gene is TRBJ1-3, the V gene TRBV9, with 12 bases matching TRBD1. The length of the CDR3 is 16 residues. V shed 0 bases and J 4 bases; nucleotides not matched to a gene: 2. Germline V gene lookup returns CDR1 SGDLS and CDR2 YYNGEE. In nucleotides, the CDR3 is TGTGCCAGCAGCGTAGCGGGACAGGGGGCCGGAAACACCATATATTTT. The encoded protein is CASSVAGQGAGNTIYF.

This sequence joins TRBV10-3 and TRBJ2-2; 8 bases fit TRBD2. Germline CDR1 and CDR2: ENHRY and SYGVKD. Germline trimming cut 11 bases from V and 5 bases from J; bases unmatched to any gene: 13. This CDR3 contains 15 residues. CDR3 nucleotides: TGTGCCTCCCGGACTAGCCAACAAGTGACCGGGGAGCTGTTTTTT. It translates to CASRTSQQVTGELFF.

The chain has TRBV19 and TRBJ1-4; 8 bases agree with TRBD1. Germline V gives CDR1 LNHDA, CDR2 SQIVND (reference sequence). The CDR3 consists of 16 residues. After removal of 6 bases from V and 0 bases from J, the junction contained 6 bases not matched to a gene. CDR3 in amino acids: CASRFGTGATNEKLFF. The CDR3 DNA reads TGTGCCAGTAGGTTCGGGACAGGCGCAACTAATGAAAAACTGTTTTTT.

V usage is TRBV15 and J usage is TRBJ2-2; D gene uncertain. The CDR3 covers 15 residues. Germline values: CDR1 LNHNV, CDR2 YYDKDF (reference sequence). Trimming removed 3 bases from V and 1 base from J, with 9 bases in between. The CDR3 reads CATSRRSRNTGELFF. In DNA form, the CDR3 reads TGTGCCACCAGCAGGCGTAGCAGGAACACCGGGGAGCTGTTTTTT.

V and J are TRBV14 and TRBJ2-3, with TRBD1 matching 7 bases. The CDR3 sequence is 15 residues long. The germline V gene has CDR1 SGHDN and CDR2 FVKESK. After removal of 2 bases from V and 2 bases from J, the junction contained 4 bases not matched to a gene. CDR3 DNA: TGTGCCAGCAGCCAAAGGACAGGATCCACAGATACGCAGTATTTT. This translates into CASSQRTGSTDTQYF.

The chain links TRBV15 to TRBJ2-3, with D possibly matching TRBD2 (7 bases). The germline V gene encodes CDR1 LNHNV and CDR2 YYDKDF (reference sequence). This CDR3 contains 16 residues. Trimming left V 0 bases short and J 6 bases short, with 16 bases between. In nucleotides, the CDR3 is TGTGCCACCAGCAGAGAAATCGGGGGGCAGGGGGATACGCAGTATTTT. This encodes CATSREIGGQGDTQYF.

The rearrangement joins TRBV7-8 to TRBJ1-1; D is undetermined. V was cut by 5 bases and J by 2 bases, with 15 bases left in between. This CDR3 contains 15 residues. Germline V CDR1 and CDR2: SGHVS, FQNEAQ. The CDR3 DNA reads as TGTGCCAGCAGCCCCGCGGGCAGCCAAAACACTGAAGCTTTCTTT. The encoded protein is CASSPAGSQNTEAFF.

About this clone: One end of the junction is discordant with germline, which a read error may explain. The J gene is TRBJ2-2, the V gene TRBV7-7, with 7 bases identical to TRBD2. The CDR3 extends over 16 amino acids. Germline lookup yields CDR1 SSHAT and CDR2 FNYEAQ (reference sequence). The CDR3 DNA is TGTGCTAGCAGCTTAGCAGCTAGCGGGAACACCGGGGAGCTGTTTTTT. Protein: CASSLAASGNTGELFF.

J is TRBJ2-5 and V is TRBV7-3, with TRBD1 identical over 8 bases. Germline values: CDR1 SGHTA, CDR2 FQGTGA. J lost 2 bases, V lost 6 bases, and 5 bases had no gene match. This CDR3 contains 14 residues. CDR3 protein: CASRTGTGQETQYF. In nucleotides, the CDR3 is TGTGCCAGCAGGACTGGGACAGGACAAGAGACCCAGTACTTC.

The rearrangement uses TRBV5-1 and TRBJ2-5, with D perhaps TRBD1 (5 bases). The V end lost 1 base, the J end lost 2 bases, and 12 bases lay between the germline ends. Germline assignment: CDR1 SGHRS and CDR2 YFSETQ. The CDR3 spans 15 residues. CDR3 in DNA: TGCGCCAGCAGCTTGAAACCAGGGTTTCAAGAGACCCAGTACTTC. Translated, it gives CASSLKPGFQETQYF.

This clone was observed once. V is TRBV7-6 and J is TRBJ1-6; D uncertain. This CDR3 is built from 14 residues. CDR1 and CDR2 (germline): SGHVS, FNYEAQ. V lost 1 base and J lost 4, with 5 bases in between. Written as DNA, the CDR3 is TGTGCCAGCAGCTTAGAGACTTATAATTCACCCCTCCACTTT. It codes for CASSLETYNSPLHF.

This chain connects TRBV6-6 to TRBJ1-5, with D hard to call. CDR1 and CDR2 from the germline V gene are MNHNY and SVGAGI (reference sequence). The CDR3 is made up of 14 amino acids. Trimming left V 5 bases short and J 6 bases short, with 14 bases between. The CDR3 nucleotides read TGTGCCAGCAGTATTAACCGGGAGGGTCAGCCCCAGCATTTT. Residues: CASSINREGQPQHF.

This chain joins TRBV2 and TRBJ1-2, with D possibly TRBD1 on 6 matching bases. Trimming left V 6 bases short and J 12 bases short, with 20 bases between. Germline CDR1 is SNHLY and CDR2 is FYNNEI. The CDR3 is 13 residues long. The CDR3 bases are TGTGCCAGCAGGAGGGACAATGCTGATGACGACACCTTC. Translation: CASRRDNADDDTF.

The chain links TRBV7-9 to TRBJ2-5; 7 positions agree with TRBD1. This CDR3 is 14 amino acids long. Germline assignment: CDR1 SEHNR and CDR2 FQNEAQ (reference sequence). With 3 bases clipped from V and 5 bases from J, the junction kept 6 bases outside the gene matches. The CDR3: CASSLPQGVETQYF. In DNA form, the CDR3 reads TGTGCCAGCAGCTTGCCTCAGGGGGTCGAGACCCAGTACTTC.

The chain is built from TRBV28 and TRBJ1-2; 8 nucleotides align to TRBD1. This CDR3 is built from 14 residues. The V segment lost 6 bases and the J segment 5 bases; nucleotides outside the gene matches: 8. Germline V gives CDR1 MDHEN, CDR2 SYDVKM. CDR3 region: CASRTGQGDYGYTF. The DNA of the CDR3 is TGTGCCAGCAGGACCGGACAGGGTGATTATGGCTACACCTTC.

Regarding this clone: This CDR3 is also generated by other DNA sequences in the sample. The chain uses TRBV7-2 and TRBJ2-3; 9 bases are shared with TRBD2. The germline gives CDR1 SGHTA, CDR2 FQGNSA. Losses at the gene ends were 5 bases for V and 1 base for J; bases not matched to a gene: 4. The CDR3 loop spans 15 amino acids. The CDR3 spells CASSPQRGGTDTQYF. The CDR3 DNA reads TGTGCCAGCAGCCCCCAGCGGGGGGGCACAGATACGCAGTATTTT.

This chain links TRBV7-8 with TRBJ1-4; D is ambiguous. V dropped 4 bases and J dropped 8 bases, with 8 bases sitting between them. Looked up from germline, CDR1 is SGHVS and CDR2 is FQNEAQ. The CDR3 is made up of 12 amino acids. The CDR3 reads CASSSAREKLFF. The DNA of the CDR3 is TGTGCCAGCAGCTCGGCGAGGGAAAAACTGTTTTTT.

The chain uses TRBV7-2 and TRBJ1-2; maybe TRBD1 (5 bases). In germline, CDR1 is SGHTA, CDR2 FQGNSA. V was trimmed by 4 bases and J by 8 bases, leaving 14 bases between them. CDR3 length: 13 residues. This CDR3 reads CASSSAGLRGYTF. As DNA, the CDR3 is TGTGCCAGCAGCTCCGCGGGACTCAGGGGCTACACCTTC.

This chain uses TRBV6-1 with TRBJ2-7; 10 bases align to TRBD1. Germline-derived CDR1 and CDR2 are MNHNS and SASEGT. Germline trimming cut 1 base from V and 0 bases from J; bases unmatched to any gene: 0. There are 15 residues in the CDR3. CDR3 protein: CASSEGTGGSYEQYF. DNA of the CDR3: TGTGCCAGCAGTGAAGGGACAGGGGGCTCCTACGAGCAGTACTTC.

CDR3 region: CASSRGQGPRPPQYF. CDR3 nucleotide sequence: TGTGCCAGCAGCAGGGGACAGGGGCCCAGGCCCCCCCAGTACTTC. The rearrangement joins TRBV5-6 to TRBJ2-5; TRBD1 aligns across 10 bases. This CDR3 has 15 amino acids. Trimming removed 4 bases from V and 9 bases from J; junction bases left unmatched: 12. The germline V gene encodes CDR1 SGHDT and CDR2 YYEEEE.